The clone carrying this TCR beta chain occurred a few times. Its antigen is undetermined. Germline V lookup: CDR1 MDHEN, CDR2 SYDVKM. The J segment lost 2 bases and the V segment lost 5 bases, leaving 9 bases of the junction unmatched. This CDR3 has 16 residues. This entry is derived from a study of T cell repertoires in cytomegalovirus infection. Study observations and caveats: Ex vivo, HLA-C-restricted CMV-specific TCR beta clonotypes prevailed over the rest of the response.

A single record per CDR3 protein comes from TCRdb applying MiXCR to the reads. This repertoire shows about 230,000 distinct CDR3 sequences, under 25% found once; its top ten account for about 20%. This sequence joins TRBV28 and TRBJ2-7; 10 bases agree with TRBD1. Material: CD8+ T cells from PBMCs. This clonotype was sampled from a human donor in good health (CMV status not recorded). Some clones in this sample may be carry-over from other donors' samples. This chain's CDR3 is CASSPPGQGNTYEQYF. The CDR3 DNA follows: TGTGCCAGCAGTCCACCGGGACAGGGGAATACCTACGAGCAGTACTTC.